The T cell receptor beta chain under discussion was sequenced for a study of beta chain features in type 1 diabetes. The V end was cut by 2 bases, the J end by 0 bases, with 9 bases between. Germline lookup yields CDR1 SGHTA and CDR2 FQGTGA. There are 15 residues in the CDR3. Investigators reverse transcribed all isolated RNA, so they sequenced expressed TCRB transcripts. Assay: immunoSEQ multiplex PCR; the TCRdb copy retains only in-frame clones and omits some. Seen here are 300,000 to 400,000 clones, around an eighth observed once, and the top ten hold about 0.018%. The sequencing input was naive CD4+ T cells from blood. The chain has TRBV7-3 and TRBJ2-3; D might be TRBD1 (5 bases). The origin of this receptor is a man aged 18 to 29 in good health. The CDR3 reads CASSLFPGSTDTQYF. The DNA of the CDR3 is TGTGCCAGCAGCTTATTTCCAGGGAGCACAGATACGCAGTATTTT.